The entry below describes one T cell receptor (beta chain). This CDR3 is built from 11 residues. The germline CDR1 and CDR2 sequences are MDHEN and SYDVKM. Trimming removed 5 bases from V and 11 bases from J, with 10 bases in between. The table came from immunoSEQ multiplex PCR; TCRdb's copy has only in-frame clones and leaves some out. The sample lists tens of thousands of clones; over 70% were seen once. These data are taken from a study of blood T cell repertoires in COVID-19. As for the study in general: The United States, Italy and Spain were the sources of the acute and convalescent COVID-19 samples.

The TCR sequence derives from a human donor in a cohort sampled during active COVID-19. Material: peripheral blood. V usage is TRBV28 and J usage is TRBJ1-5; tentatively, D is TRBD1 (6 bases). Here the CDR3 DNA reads TGTGCCAGCAGTAAAACAGGGACCCAGCATTTT. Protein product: CASSKTGTQHF.